The present T cell receptor beta chain was sequenced within a study of technical replicates of blood from a handful of donors (dated by TCRdb to the late 2010s). V sheds 0 bases and J sheds 2 bases, leaving 9 bases between their ends. Taken from cysteine to phenylalanine, the CDR3 has 15 residues. The only DNA kept is the CDR3, 45 bases in frame from the first base. For CDR1 and CDR2, the germline V gene lists SGHRS and YFSETQ. A word on this clone: The clone's antigen remains unknown. No base quality values were provided; no much bigger clone lies one nucleotide off.

The library was prepared using the immunoSEQ multiplex PCR assay. TCRdb stores this immuneACCESS table with in-frame sequences only. Part of the clones is absent; in the studies checked, under half of the shortfall reflects unresolved V genes, and no reason is known for the rest. For this sample the table gives about 12,000 clones, of which approximately 94% were detected only once. Of the sample, 6.5% to 8.5% falls within the top ten clones. Material for sequencing was PBMCs. The sequence was obtained from a human donor in good health. Here the chain combines TRBV5-1 and TRBJ2-1, with TRBD2 tentatively as D gene (6 bases match). Here is the DNA: TGCGCCAGCAGCTTGGTAGCGGATACCTACAATGAGCAGTTCTTC. Its translation reads: CASSLVADTYNEQFF.